This record concerns one TCR beta chain sequence. The clone's antigen remains unknown. The record has no base qualities; no much larger clone is one base away. These data are taken from a study of blood T cell repertoires in COVID-19 (TCRdb year 2020). A note on the overall study: The collaborator samples originated in the United States, Italy and Spain and spanned the acute and convalescent phases of COVID-19. The material from the prospective study consisted of cDNA or gDNA derived from T cells, B-cell-depleted T cells, or PBMCs. The dataset comprised deeply sampled blood TCRbeta repertoires from subjects exposed to, actively infected with, or recovered from COVID-19. The repertoires were released in a freely available public database meant as a resource for research on the immune response to SARS-CoV-2. The samples were drawn from two sources: the first 160 participants of the ongoing ImmuneRACE study, and 1,000 to 1,500 subjects contributed by 6 global collaborators. Nearly every sample came with metadata listing a de-identified subject ID, COVID-19 status, age in years and sex. Where available, HLA class I and class II types were taken from metadata supplied by the sample provider and were not determined by assay-based typing.

Overall study outcomes, separate from this receptor: Clinical and demographic metadata were provided uncurated, with the amount varying by source and participant.

Each collaborating institution followed its own protocols to collect whole blood in K2EDTA tubes. Collaborator samples were shipped for TCRbeta analysis as frozen whole blood, isolated PBMCs, or DNA extracted from either sample type. The immunoSEQ Assay, a bias-controlled multiplex PCR, was used to amplify TCRbeta CDR3 regions from genomic DNA. On the authors' methods: The number of nucleated cells in each sample was estimated from the amplification of reference gene primers within the assay. Sequence reads were collapsed and filtered to measure the absolute abundance of every unique TCRbeta CDR3 rearrangement. For each sample, productive Simpson clonality was calculated as the square root of Simpson's diversity index across productive rearrangements. This is the immuneACCESS table as TCRdb keeps it, with only in-frame sequences that have V and J called. A part of the clones is gone; compared with another copy, unresolved V genes explain less than half, and the rest is unexplained. V, J and clone size were drawn from that table, and D and trimming were deduced from the DNA. The sample yields about 53,000 clones; roughly 90% were counted once. 3% to 3.5% of the sample is held by the ten biggest clonotypes.

The clonotype comes from a human donor in a cohort sampled during active COVID-19. Sequencing was performed on peripheral blood.

This receptor carries the CDR3 CASRDRGRAGANVLTF. Here is the DNA: TGTGCCAGCAGGGACAGGGGTCGGGCTGGGGCCAACGTCCTGACTTTC. Rearrangement joined TRBV2 to TRBJ2-6, with 9 bases in between that match TRBD1. V ends up 6 bases short and J 2 bases short, with an unmatched junction base count of 5. The CDR3 runs 16 residues from the cysteine to the phenylalanine. This entry keeps only the CDR3 DNA: 48 bases, framed from base 1. The germline V gene gives CDR1 as SNHLY and CDR2 as FYNNEI.